This T cell receptor (beta chain) was identified during a study of T cell changes during pregnancy in multiple sclerosis. Sequenced by immunoSEQ multiplex PCR; TCRdb stores in-frame clones only, minus some. Here the sample spans 40,000 to 50,000 clones, approximately 94% being singletons. This specimen consisted of CD8+ T cells from peripheral blood mononuclear cells, obtained in the third trimester of pregnancy. This TCR was sampled from a female donor with multiple sclerosis, enrolled in a pregnancy study.

CDR3 coding DNA: TGTGCCAGCAGCGCCGGGACTAGCGGGAGTGGTAACAATGAGCAGTTCTTC. Translated: CASSAGTSGSGNNEQFF. V and J are TRBV28 and TRBJ2-1; 14 nucleotides align to TRBD2. Germline CDR1 is MDHEN and CDR2 is SYDVKM. The CDR3 runs 17 residues. Losses at the gene ends were 6 bases for V and 5 bases for J; bases not matched to a gene: 9.